This is a list of T cell receptor beta chains from one sample in a study of T cell changes during pregnancy in multiple sclerosis. Data came from immunoSEQ multiplex PCR; TCRdb stores just in-frame clones and leaves some out. The table shows roughly 75,000 clones, with about 93% occurring only once. The source was peripheral blood, collected after pregnancy. The receptor set was obtained from a female donor in good health, enrolled as a control in a pregnancy study. CDR3s include the opening cysteine and the closing phenylalanine or tryptophan. Each record gives: clone size, J gene, D gene, V gene, CDR3 protein, CDR3 DNA. A D gene is named only where the DNA matches it firmly. Expanded clones are given a class, and other clones once, few, many or no size at all.

.	TRBJ2-7	TRBD1	TRBV28	CASSYPGQWGEQYF	TGTGCCAGCAGTTATCCGGGACAGTGGGGCGAGCAGTACTTC
.	TRBJ1-2	.	TRBV29-1	CSVDGPGSYGYTF	TGCAGCGTTGACGGCCCAGGGTCCTATGGCTACACCTTC
.	TRBJ2-5	TRBD1	TRBV9	CASSVQGVEGETQYF	TGTGCCAGCAGCGTACAGGGGGTAGAAGGAGAGACCCAGTACTTC
.	TRBJ2-2	.	TRBV6-6	CASWRGNTGELFF	TGTGCCAGCTGGCGGGGGAACACCGGGGAGCTGTTTTTT
.	TRBJ1-5	.	TRBV19	CASSAERSHSNQPQHF	TGTGCCAGTAGTGCTGAGAGGTCTCATAGCAATCAGCCCCAGCATTTT
.	TRBJ2-5	.	TRBV9	CASSVLPGGFQETQYF	TGTGCCAGCAGCGTACTCCCGGGGGGCTTCCAAGAGACCCAGTACTTC
.	TRBJ2-7	TRBD2	TRBV28	CASNLGLAGGGEQYF	TGTGCCAGCAACCTGGGACTAGCGGGAGGGGGCGAGCAGTACTTC
once	TRBJ1-5	.	TRBV30	CAWSERVRQPQHF	TGTGCCTGGAGTGAGAGGGTCAGGCAGCCCCAGCATTTT
.	TRBJ2-3	TRBD2	TRBV18	CASSPELAGNTDTQYF	TGTGCCAGCTCACCAGAACTAGCGGGGAACACAGATACGCAGTATTTT
.	TRBJ1-2	TRBD1	TRBV15	CATSPDRGPLLNYGYTF	TGTGCCACCAGCCCAGACAGGGGTCCCCTCCTTAACTATGGCTACACCTTC
.	TRBJ2-5	.	TRBV2	CASNPDLRGGAETQYF	TGTGCCAGCAACCCCGACCTGAGGGGGGGGGCAGAGACCCAGTACTTC
.	TRBJ2-7	TRBD1	TRBV5-4	CASSLGGQVIQGMGDEQYF	TGTGCCAGCAGCTTGGGGGGACAGGTTATTCAGGGAATGGGCGACGAGCAGTACTTC
.	TRBJ2-5	.	TRBV9	CASSVDPQRTSQETQYF	TGTGCCAGCAGCGTAGACCCCCAGAGGACAAGTCAAGAGACCCAGTACTTC
.	TRBJ2-7	.	TRBV7-8	CASSLGTTTAYEQYF	TGTGCCAGCAGCTTAGGGACTACGACCGCTTACGAGCAGTACTTC
.	TRBJ2-1	TRBD2	TRBV11-2	CASSQRGPNEQFF	TGTGCCAGCAGCCAGCGGGGACCCAATGAGCAGTTCTTC
.	TRBJ1-4	.	TRBV5-4	CASSLGGLGTNEKLFF	TGTGCCAGCAGCTTGGGGGGGCTCGGAACTAATGAAAAACTGTTTTTT
.	TRBJ2-4	TRBD2	TRBV11-3	CASTNEGRGTKNIQYF	TGTGCCAGCACCAACGAGGGGAGGGGTACTAAAAACATTCAGTACTTC
.	TRBJ1-1	TRBD1	TRBV19	CASILDRGLSGNTEAFF	TGTGCCAGTATCTTAGACAGGGGGCTGTCGGGGAACACTGAAGCTTTCTTT
.	TRBJ2-7	.	TRBV2	CASSGQGVSYEQYF	TGTGCCAGCAGTGGACAAGGGGTGTCCTACGAGCAGTACTTC
.	TRBJ1-2	.	TRBV5-1	CASSPARGQEGYTF	TGCGCCAGCAGCCCGGCGCGAGGGCAGGAAGGCTACACCTTC
few	TRBJ1-4	TRBD1	TRBV30	CAWSTGIGEKLFF	TGTGCCTGGTCGACAGGGATCGGTGAAAAACTGTTTTTT
.	TRBJ2-7	TRBD2	TRBV18	CASSRGTSGRDEQYF	TGTGCCAGCTCACGGGGGACTAGCGGGAGGGACGAGCAGTACTTC
.	TRBJ2-7	.	TRBV4-2	CASSQQGRYEQYF	TGTGCCAGCAGCCAGCAGGGTAGGTACGAGCAGTACTTC
.	TRBJ2-1	TRBD2	TRBV7-9	CASRSGTSFEEQFF	TGTGCCAGCAGGTCCGGGACTAGCTTTGAGGAGCAGTTCTTC
.	TRBJ2-1	TRBD2	TRBV7-2	CASSLAQQAGALYNEQFF	TGTGCCAGCAGCTTAGCGCAACAAGCGGGAGCCCTATACAATGAGCAGTTCTTC
.	TRBJ2-1	.	TRBV5-1	CASSLSTSTYNEQFF	TGCGCCAGCAGCTTGTCTACTAGCACCTACAATGAGCAGTTCTTC
.	TRBJ2-1	TRBD1	TRBV11-1	CASSPRTGNNEQFF	TGTGCCAGCAGCCCCCGGACAGGAAACAATGAGCAGTTCTTC
.	TRBJ2-7	TRBD2	TRBV9	CASSVHQTKGLAEAYEQYF	TGTGCCAGCAGCGTACACCAAACCAAGGGACTAGCGGAAGCCTACGAGCAGTACTTC
.	TRBJ1-4	.	TRBV6-5	CASSYSRRNEKLFF	TGTGCCAGCAGTTATTCGCGGAGAAATGAAAAACTGTTTTTT
.	TRBJ1-1	TRBD1	TRBV5-1	CASSKRTGDAEAFF	TGCGCCAGCAGCAAGAGGACAGGGGATGCTGAAGCTTTCTTT
.	TRBJ1-4	.	TRBV19	CASSRSGRNEKLFF	TGTGCCAGTAGTAGATCAGGCAGAAATGAAAAACTGTTTTTT
.	TRBJ1-5	.	TRBV6-5	CASRGGNQPQHF	TGTGCCAGCCGGGGGGGGAATCAGCCCCAGCATTTT
.	TRBJ2-1	.	TRBV6-6	CASSYSRVYNEQFF	TGTGCCAGCAGTTACTCACGAGTATACAATGAGCAGTTCTTC
.	TRBJ2-4	TRBD2	TRBV7-2	CASSLAGSSGANIQYF	TGTGCCAGCAGCTTAGCAGGATCCAGCGGGGCGAACATTCAGTACTTC
.	TRBJ1-3	TRBD1	TRBV28	CASSTSGGGGNTIYF	TGTGCCAGCAGCACCTCAGGGGGAGGTGGAAACACCATATATTTT
.	TRBJ2-2	.	TRBV7-3	CASSLIADTGELFF	TGTGCCAGCAGCTTAATAGCAGACACCGGGGAGCTGTTTTTT
.	TRBJ1-1	TRBD1	TRBV19	CASRQGTVAEAFF	TGTGCCAGCCGACAGGGGACGGTGGCTGAAGCTTTCTTT
.	TRBJ2-7	.	TRBV28	CASSSERYEQYF	TGTGCCAGCAGTTCCGAGAGGTACGAGCAGTACTTC
once	TRBJ1-5	TRBD1	TRBV7-9	CASSPGQGGNNQPQHF	TGTGCCAGCAGCCCCGGACAGGGTGGGAACAATCAGCCCCAGCATTTT
.	TRBJ2-5	.	TRBV9	CASSVGPGGREETQYF	TGTGCCAGCAGCGTAGGACCCGGGGGTAGAGAAGAGACCCAGTACTTC
once	TRBJ2-1	TRBD2	TRBV2	CASSARTSFSDEQFF	TGTGCCAGCAGCGCTAGGACTAGCTTTTCCGATGAGCAGTTCTTC
.	TRBJ1-5	.	TRBV6-1	CASSEAIGGNQPQHF	TGTGCCAGCAGTGAGGCCATCGGGGGCAATCAGCCCCAGCATTTT
.	TRBJ1-3	.	TRBV6-6	CASSPGHSGNTIYF	TGTGCCAGCAGTCCAGGGCACTCTGGAAACACCATATATTTT
.	TRBJ2-7	TRBD2	TRBV2	CASTQHERGHLEQYF	TGTGCCAGCACCCAGCATGAGCGGGGCCATCTCGAGCAGTACTTC
.	TRBJ1-5	.	TRBV28	CASSSLQVPQHF	TGTGCCAGCAGTTCCCTACAGGTACCCCAGCATTTT
.	TRBJ2-7	TRBD1	TRBV5-4	CASSPGEATGANEQYF	TGTGCCAGCAGCCCCGGGGAGGCGACAGGGGCCAACGAGCAGTACTTC
.	TRBJ1-2	TRBD1	TRBV28	CASSGTGIYGYTF	TGTGCCAGCAGCGGGACAGGTATCTATGGCTACACCTTC
.	TRBJ1-2	.	TRBV9	CASSVQGGYGYTF	TGTGCCAGCAGCGTACAGGGTGGCTATGGCTACACCTTC
.	TRBJ2-1	.	TRBV30	CAWSWGGSYNEQFF	TGTGCCTGGAGCTGGGGAGGTTCCTACAATGAGCAGTTCTTC
once	TRBJ1-2	TRBD1	TRBV7-9	CASSFTQGAQYGYTF	TGTGCCAGCAGCTTCACTCAGGGGGCGCAGTATGGCTACACCTTC